This TCR beta chain was sequenced for a study of blood T cell repertoires in COVID-19. Germline CDR1 MGHRA, CDR2 YSYEKL. V lost 2 bases and J lost 1; bases outside the gene matches: 5. CDR3 length equals 16 residues. In the study's own analysis: The assay estimated nucleated cells by amplifying reference gene primers. Clones were sequenced by immunoSEQ multiplex PCR, and TCRdb holds only the in-frame ones, with some missing. Clone size and V and J calls were adopted from that table, with D and trimming inferred from the DNA. The sample records fewer than 50,000 clones, roughly 82% being singletons. Material for sequencing was peripheral blood. This TCR came from a human donor in a cohort sampled during active COVID-19. This sequence joins TRBV4-1 and TRBJ2-7; 10 bases align to TRBD1. CDR3 DNA: TGCGCCAGCAGCCAAATGACAGGGGGCCTTTCCTACGAGCAGTACTTC. Translating gives CASSQMTGGLSYEQYF.